This T cell receptor (beta chain) emerged from a study of blood T cells in healthy people across ages. The overall study: Per two T cells, template switching captured roughly one barcoded beta molecule.

This clonotype was observed a single time. Antigen unknown. Combining a sample-barcoded 5' primer with a J-beta primer mix, a second PCR ran for 7 to 11 cycles. TCRdb reprocessed the 5' RACE reads with MiXCR, giving one entry per CDR3 protein. Of roughly 1,800,000 distinct CDR3 sequences in the sample, around 48% were seen once. Study results and limitations: Strongly correlated with naive T cell percentage was TCR beta diversity. From one million sequenced T cells, diversity estimates were lower bounds. Changes seen in expanded clonotypes were possibly confounded by donor CMV status left unknown.

The sample was blood. This TCR came from a woman aged 40 to 50 in good health.

Here the CDR3 reads CSARSATRGAGGRSYEQYF. The CDR3 coding sequence is TGCAGTGCTAGATCAGCGACTAGAGGGGCGGGGGGTCGATCCTACGAGCAGTACTTC. This sequence joins TRBV20-1 and TRBJ2-7; TRBD2 agrees at 8 bases. The germline V gene encodes CDR1 DFQATT and CDR2 SNEGSKA (reference sequence). Germline trimming cut 2 bases from V and 1 base from J; bases unmatched to any gene: 19. The CDR3 extends over 19 amino acids.